This T cell receptor (beta chain) derives from a study of T cell repertoires in cytomegalovirus infection. The study's findings and limits: There were HLA-C-restricted CMV-specific TCR beta clonotypes dominating the ex vivo response. Identification of carriers of CMV plus the relevant HLA was achieved through cumulative public TCR beta family frequency.

A single record per CDR3 protein comes from TCRdb applying MiXCR to the reads. The table records 450,000 to 650,000 distinct CDR3 sequences, under 45% of them present only once. Of note for this clonotype: Its antigen remains unknown.

This receptor was taken from a human donor in good health (CMV status not recorded). Some clones in this sample may be carry-over from other donors' samples. Sequenced here: cultured PBMCs, sampled from culture after CMV antigen stimulation.

This CDR3 reads CASSQEDRGFEQFF. In DNA, the CDR3 is TGCGCCAGCAGCCAGGAGGACAGGGGCTTTGAGCAGTTCTTC. The chain couples TRBV4-1 to TRBJ2-1; 9 positions match TRBD1. Germline V gives CDR1 MGHRA, CDR2 YSYEKL. The CDR3 sequence is 14 residues long. V lost 3 bases, J lost 9 bases, and 6 bases stayed unmatched.